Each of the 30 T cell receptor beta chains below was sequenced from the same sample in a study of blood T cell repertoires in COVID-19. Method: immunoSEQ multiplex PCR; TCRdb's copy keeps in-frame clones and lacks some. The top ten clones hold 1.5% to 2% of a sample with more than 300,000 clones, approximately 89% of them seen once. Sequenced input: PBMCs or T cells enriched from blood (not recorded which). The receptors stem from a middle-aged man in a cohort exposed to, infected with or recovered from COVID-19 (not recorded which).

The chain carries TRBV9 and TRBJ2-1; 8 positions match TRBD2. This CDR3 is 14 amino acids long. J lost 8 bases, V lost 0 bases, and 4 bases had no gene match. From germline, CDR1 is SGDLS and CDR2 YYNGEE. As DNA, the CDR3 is TGTGCCAGCAGCGTAGCGGGGGGGGCGGATGAGCAGTTCTTC. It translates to CASSVAGGADEQFF.

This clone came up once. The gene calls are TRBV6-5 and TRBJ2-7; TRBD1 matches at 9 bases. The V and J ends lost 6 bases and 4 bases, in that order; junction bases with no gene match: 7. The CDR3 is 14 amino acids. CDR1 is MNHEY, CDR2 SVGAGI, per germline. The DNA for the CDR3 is TGTGCCAGCAGGGGGACAGGGAATCGGTACGAGCAGTACTTC. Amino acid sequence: CASRGTGNRYEQYF.

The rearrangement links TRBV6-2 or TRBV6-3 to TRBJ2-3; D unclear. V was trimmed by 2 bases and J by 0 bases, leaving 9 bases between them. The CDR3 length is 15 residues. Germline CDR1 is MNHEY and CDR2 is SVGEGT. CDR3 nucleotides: TGTGCCAGCAGTTACGGGTACAGTAGCACAGATACGCAGTATTTT. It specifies CASSYGYSSTDTQYF.

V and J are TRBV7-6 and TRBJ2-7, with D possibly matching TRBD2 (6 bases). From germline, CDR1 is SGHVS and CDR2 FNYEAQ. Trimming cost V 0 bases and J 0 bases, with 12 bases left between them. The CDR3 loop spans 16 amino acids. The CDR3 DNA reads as TGTGCCAGCAGCTTAGCGGGCGGGGCTCCCTCCTACGAGCAGTACTTC. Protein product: CASSLAGGAPSYEQYF.

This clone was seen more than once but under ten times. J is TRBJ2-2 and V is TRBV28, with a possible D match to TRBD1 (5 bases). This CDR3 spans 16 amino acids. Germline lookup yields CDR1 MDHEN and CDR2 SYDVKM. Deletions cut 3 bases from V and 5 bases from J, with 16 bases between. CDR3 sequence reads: CASSFPGWPRTGELFF. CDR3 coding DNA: TGTGCCAGCAGTTTCCCAGGGTGGCCACGAACCGGGGAGCTGTTTTTT.

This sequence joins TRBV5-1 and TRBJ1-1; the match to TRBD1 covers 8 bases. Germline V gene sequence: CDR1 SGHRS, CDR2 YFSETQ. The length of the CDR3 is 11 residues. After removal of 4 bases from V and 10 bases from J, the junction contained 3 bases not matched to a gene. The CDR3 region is CASSDRGVAFF. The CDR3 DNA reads TGCGCCAGCAGCGACAGGGGAGTAGCTTTCTTT.

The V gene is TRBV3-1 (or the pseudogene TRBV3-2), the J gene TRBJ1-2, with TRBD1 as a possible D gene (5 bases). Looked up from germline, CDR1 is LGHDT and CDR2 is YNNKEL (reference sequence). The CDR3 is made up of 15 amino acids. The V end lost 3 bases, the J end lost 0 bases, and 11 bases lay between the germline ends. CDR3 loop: CASSQGRGANYGYTF. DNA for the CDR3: TGTGCCAGCAGCCAGGGGCGTGGGGCTAACTATGGCTACACCTTC.

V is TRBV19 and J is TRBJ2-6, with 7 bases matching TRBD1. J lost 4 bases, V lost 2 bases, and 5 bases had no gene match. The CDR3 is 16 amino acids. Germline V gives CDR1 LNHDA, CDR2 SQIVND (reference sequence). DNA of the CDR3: TGTGCCAGTAGTATAAGAAGGGGACAGGGGGCCAACGTCCTGACTTTC. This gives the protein CASSIRRGQGANVLTF.

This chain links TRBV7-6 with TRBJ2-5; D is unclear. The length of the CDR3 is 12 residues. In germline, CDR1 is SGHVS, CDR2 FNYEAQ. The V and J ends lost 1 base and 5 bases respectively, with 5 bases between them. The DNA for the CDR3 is TGTGCCAGCAGCTTAGGTATGGAGACCCAGTACTTC. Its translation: CASSLGMETQYF.

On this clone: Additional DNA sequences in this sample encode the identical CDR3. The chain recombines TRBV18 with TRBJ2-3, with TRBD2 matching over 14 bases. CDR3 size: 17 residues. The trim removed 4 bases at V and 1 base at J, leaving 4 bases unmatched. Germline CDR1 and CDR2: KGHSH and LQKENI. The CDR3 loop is CASSLGTSGSGTDTQYF. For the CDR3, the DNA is TGTGCCAGCTCACTAGGGACTAGCGGGAGTGGCACAGATACGCAGTATTTT.

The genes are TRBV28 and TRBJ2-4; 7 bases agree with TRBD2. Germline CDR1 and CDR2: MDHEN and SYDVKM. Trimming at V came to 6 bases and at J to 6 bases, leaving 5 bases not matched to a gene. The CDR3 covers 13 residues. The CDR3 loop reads CASSPAGANIQYF. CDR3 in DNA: TGTGCCAGCAGCCCCGCGGGAGCAAACATTCAGTACTTC. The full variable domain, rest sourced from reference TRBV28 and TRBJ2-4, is DVKVTQSSRYLVKRTGEKVFLECVQDMDHENMFWYRQDPGLGLRLIYFSYDVKMKEKGDIPEGYSVSREKKERFSLILESASTNQTSMYLCASSPAGANIQYFGAGTRLSVL.

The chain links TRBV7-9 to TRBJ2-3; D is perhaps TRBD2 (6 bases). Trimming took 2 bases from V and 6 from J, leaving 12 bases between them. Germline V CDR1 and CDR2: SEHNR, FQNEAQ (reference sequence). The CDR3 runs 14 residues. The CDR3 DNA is TGTGCCAGCAGCTTACGGGCGGGAAGGGATACGCAGTATTTT. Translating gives CASSLRAGRDTQYF. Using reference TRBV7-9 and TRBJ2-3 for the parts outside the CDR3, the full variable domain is DTGVSQNPRHKITKRGQNVTFRCDPISEHNRLYWYRQTLGQGPEFLTYFQNEAQLEKSRLLSDRFSAERPKGSFSTLEIQRTEQGDSAMYLCASSLRAGRDTQYFGPGTRLTVL.

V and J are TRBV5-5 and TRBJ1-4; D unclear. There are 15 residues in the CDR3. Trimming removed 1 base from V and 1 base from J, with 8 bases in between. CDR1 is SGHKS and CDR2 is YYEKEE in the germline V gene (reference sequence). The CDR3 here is CASSLRALTNEKLFF. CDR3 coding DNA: TGTGCCAGCAGCTTGAGAGCTTTAACTAATGAAAAACTGTTTTTT. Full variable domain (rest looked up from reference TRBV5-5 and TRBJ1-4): DAGVTQSPTHLIKTRGQQVTLRCSPISGHKSVSWYQQVLGQGPQFIFQYYEKEERGRGNFPDRFSARQFPNYSSELNVNALLLGDSALYLCASSLRALTNEKLFFGSGTQLSVL.

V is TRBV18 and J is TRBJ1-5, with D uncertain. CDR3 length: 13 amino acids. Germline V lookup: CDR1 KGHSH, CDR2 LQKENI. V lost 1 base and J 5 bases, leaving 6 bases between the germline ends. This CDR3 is CASSPREDQPQHF. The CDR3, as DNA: TGTGCCAGCTCACCACGAGAAGATCAGCCCCAGCATTTT.

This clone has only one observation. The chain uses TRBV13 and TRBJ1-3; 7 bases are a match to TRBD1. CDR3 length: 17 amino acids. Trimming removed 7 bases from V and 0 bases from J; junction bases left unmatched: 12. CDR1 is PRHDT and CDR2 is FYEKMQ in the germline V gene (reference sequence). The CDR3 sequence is CASTQRTGLSSGNTIYF. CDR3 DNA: TGTGCCAGCACCCAAAGGACAGGCCTGAGCTCTGGAAACACCATATATTTT. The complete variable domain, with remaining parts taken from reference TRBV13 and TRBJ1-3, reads AAGVIQSPRHLIKEKRETATLKCYPIPRHDTVYWYQQGPGQDPQFLISFYEKMQSDKGSIPDRFSAQQFSDYHSELNMSSLELGDSALYFCASTQRTGLSSGNTIYFGEGSWLTVV.

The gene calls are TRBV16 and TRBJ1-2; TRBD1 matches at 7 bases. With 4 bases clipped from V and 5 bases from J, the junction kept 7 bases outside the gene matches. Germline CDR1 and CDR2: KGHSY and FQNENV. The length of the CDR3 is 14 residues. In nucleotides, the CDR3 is TGTGCCAGCAGCCTCGGGACAGCCCTATATGGCTACACCTTC. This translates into CASSLGTALYGYTF. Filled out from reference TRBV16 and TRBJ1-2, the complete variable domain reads GEEVAQTPKHLVRGEGQKAKLYCAPIKGHSYVFWYQQVLKNEFKFLISFQNENVFDETGMPKERFSAKCLPNSPCSLEIQATKLEDSAVYFCASSLGTALYGYTFGSGTRLTVV.

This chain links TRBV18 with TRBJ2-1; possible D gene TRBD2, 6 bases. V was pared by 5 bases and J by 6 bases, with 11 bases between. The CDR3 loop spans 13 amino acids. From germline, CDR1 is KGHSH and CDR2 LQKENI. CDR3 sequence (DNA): TGTGCCAGCTCAGGCACTAGCCGCAATGAGCAGTTCTTC. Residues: CASSGTSRNEQFF.

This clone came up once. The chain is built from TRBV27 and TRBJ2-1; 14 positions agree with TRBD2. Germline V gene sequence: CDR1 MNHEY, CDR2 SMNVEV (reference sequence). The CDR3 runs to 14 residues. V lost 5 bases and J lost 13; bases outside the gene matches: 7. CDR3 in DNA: TGTGCCAGCAGTAAGGGACTAGCGGGAGCTTTTCAGTTCTTC. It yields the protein CASSKGLAGAFQFF.

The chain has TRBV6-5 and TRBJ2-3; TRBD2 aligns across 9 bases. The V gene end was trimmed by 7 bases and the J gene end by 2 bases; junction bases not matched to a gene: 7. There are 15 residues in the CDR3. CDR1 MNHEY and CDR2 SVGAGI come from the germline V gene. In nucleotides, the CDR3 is TGTGCCAGCAAGGGGCGGGAGGGCCTCACAGATACGCAGTATTTT. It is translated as CASKGREGLTDTQYF.

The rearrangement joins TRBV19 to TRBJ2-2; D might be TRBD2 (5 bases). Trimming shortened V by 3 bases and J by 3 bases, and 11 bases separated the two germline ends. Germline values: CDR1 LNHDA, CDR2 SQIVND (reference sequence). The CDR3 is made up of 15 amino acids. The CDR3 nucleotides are TGTGCCAGTAGTATGAGGGTTCGGGACACCGGGGAGCTGTTTTTT. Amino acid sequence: CASSMRVRDTGELFF.

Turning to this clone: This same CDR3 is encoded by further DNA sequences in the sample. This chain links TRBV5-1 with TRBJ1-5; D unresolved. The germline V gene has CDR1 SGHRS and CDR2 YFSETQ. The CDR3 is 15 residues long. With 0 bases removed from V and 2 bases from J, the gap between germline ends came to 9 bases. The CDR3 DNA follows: TGCGCCAGCAGCTTGGAGGGAGTCGGCAATCAGCCCCAGCATTTT. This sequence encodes CASSLEGVGNQPQHF.

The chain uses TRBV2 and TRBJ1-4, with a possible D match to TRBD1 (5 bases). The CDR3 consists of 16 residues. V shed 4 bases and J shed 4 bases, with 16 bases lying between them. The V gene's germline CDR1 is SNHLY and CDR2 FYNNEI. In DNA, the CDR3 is TGTGCCAGCAGTGCTTGGGGGGTAGGGAATAATGAAAAACTGTTTTTT. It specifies CASSAWGVGNNEKLFF.

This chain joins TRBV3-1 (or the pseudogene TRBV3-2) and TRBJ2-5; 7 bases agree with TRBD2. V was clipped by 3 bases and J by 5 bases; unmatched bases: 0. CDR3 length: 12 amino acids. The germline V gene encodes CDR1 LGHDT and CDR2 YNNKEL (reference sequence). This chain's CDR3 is CASSQRGETQYF. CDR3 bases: TGTGCCAGCAGCCAGCGGGGGGAGACCCAGTACTTC.

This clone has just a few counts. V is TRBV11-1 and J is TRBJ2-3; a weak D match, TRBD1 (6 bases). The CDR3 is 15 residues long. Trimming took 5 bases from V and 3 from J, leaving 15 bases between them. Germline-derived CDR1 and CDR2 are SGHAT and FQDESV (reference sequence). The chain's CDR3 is CASSRMGHQTDTQYF. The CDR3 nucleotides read TGTGCCAGCAGCCGCATGGGACACCAAACAGATACGCAGTATTTT.

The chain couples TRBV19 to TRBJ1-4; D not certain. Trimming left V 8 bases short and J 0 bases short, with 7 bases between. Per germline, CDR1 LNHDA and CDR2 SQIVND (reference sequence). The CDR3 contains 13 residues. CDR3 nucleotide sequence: TGTGCCAGTCGGAGGGCAACTAATGAAAAACTGTTTTTT. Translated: CASRRATNEKLFF.

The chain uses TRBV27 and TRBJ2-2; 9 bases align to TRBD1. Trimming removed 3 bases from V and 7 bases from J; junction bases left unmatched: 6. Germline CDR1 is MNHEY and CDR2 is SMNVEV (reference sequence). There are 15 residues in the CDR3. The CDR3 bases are TGTGCCAGCAGTTTCCCGGGACAGGGAATCGGGGAGCTGTTTTTT. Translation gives CASSFPGQGIGELFF.

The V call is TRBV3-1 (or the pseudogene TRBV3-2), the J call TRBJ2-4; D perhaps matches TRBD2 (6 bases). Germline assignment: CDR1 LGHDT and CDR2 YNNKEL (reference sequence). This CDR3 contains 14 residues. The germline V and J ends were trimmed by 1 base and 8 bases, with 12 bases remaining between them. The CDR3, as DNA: TGTGCCAGCAGCCAAGGGGGGGTCTGGGACATTCAGTACTTC. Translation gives CASSQGGVWDIQYF.

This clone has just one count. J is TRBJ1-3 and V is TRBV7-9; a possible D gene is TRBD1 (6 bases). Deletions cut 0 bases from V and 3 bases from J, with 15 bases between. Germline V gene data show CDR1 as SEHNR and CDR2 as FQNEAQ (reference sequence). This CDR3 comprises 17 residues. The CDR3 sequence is CASSLALNGQIGNTIYF. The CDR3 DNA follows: TGTGCCAGCAGCTTAGCCCTAAACGGACAGATTGGAAACACCATATATTTT.

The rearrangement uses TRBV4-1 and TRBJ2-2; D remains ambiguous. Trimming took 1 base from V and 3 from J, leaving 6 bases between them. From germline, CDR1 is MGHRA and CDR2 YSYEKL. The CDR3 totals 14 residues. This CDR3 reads CASSQAQYTGELFF. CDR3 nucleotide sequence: TGCGCCAGCAGCCAAGCACAGTACACCGGGGAGCTGTTTTTT.

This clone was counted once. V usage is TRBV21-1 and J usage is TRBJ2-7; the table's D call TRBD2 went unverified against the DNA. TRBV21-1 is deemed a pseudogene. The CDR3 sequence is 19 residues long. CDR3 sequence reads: CASSKCPVRGGRATDEQYF. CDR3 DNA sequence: TGTGCCAGCAGCAAATGTCCGGTTAGGGGCGGGAGGGCCACAGACGAACAGTACTTC.